The 18 T cell receptor beta chains in this list originate from one sample, sequenced in a study of cytotoxic CD8 clonotypes in ibrutinib-treated CLL. Repertoires were generated with immunoSEQ multiplex PCR, while TCRdb's copy carries only in-frame clones and drops some. The sample gives about 140,000 clones, 80% of which show up once; 6% to 9.5% is in the top ten. Sequenced here: PBMCs, sampled after 36 months of ibrutinib treatment. These receptor sequences come from a human donor with chronic lymphocytic leukemia.

The chain couples TRBV2 to TRBJ2-1; D is uncertain. Deletions cut 6 bases from V and 6 bases from J, with 6 bases between. This CDR3 comprises 11 residues. Germline CDR1 reads SNHLY; CDR2 reads FYNNEI. The CDR3 sequence: CASSELNEQFF. The CDR3 DNA sequence: TGTGCCAGCAGCGAGCTCAATGAGCAGTTCTTC.

This chain links TRBV5-8 with TRBJ1-3; D ambiguous. Germline lookup yields CDR1 SGHTS and CDR2 YDEGEE. The V and J ends lost 0 bases and 3 bases respectively, with 10 bases between them. This CDR3 spans 15 amino acids. The CDR3 DNA follows: TGTGCCAGCAGCTTGGACGGAGGAGTTGGAAACACCATATATTTT. Encoded protein: CASSLDGGVGNTIYF.

The chain combines TRBV28 with TRBJ2-7, with D possibly matching TRBD1 (6 bases). The CDR3 spans 15 residues. CDR1 is MDHEN, CDR2 SYDVKM, per germline. V lost 5 bases and J 0 bases, leaving 14 bases between the germline ends. The CDR3 loop is CASSPPRGASYEQYF. CDR3 DNA sequence: TGTGCCAGCAGTCCCCCCAGGGGAGCCTCCTACGAGCAGTACTTC.

The chain recombines TRBV7-2 with TRBJ2-1; 9 bases are shared with TRBD2. V gave up 5 bases and J gave up 9 bases; unmatched junction bases: 8. Per the germline V gene, CDR1 is SGHTA and CDR2 is FQGNSA. This CDR3 has 14 amino acids. Written as DNA, the CDR3 is TGTGCCAGCAGCCCGTGGACTAGCGAGGGTGAGCAGTTCTTC. This gives the protein CASSPWTSEGEQFF.

The genes are TRBV29-1 and TRBJ2-2, with 11 bases that match TRBD2. The CDR3 is 14 amino acids. V shed 5 bases, J shed 3 bases, and the junction held 2 bases outside the gene matches. The germline gives CDR1 SQVTM, CDR2 ANQGSEA. In nucleotides, the CDR3 is TGCAGCGTTTTAGCGGGGGGGTACACCGGGGAGCTGTTTTTT. Its protein product is CSVLAGGYTGELFF.

The chain is built from TRBV5-1 and TRBJ2-6; 8 bases line up with TRBD1. The CDR3 runs 19 residues. Per the germline V gene, CDR1 is SGHRS and CDR2 is YFSETQ. Trimming cost V 0 bases and J 0 bases; bases outside gene matches: 8. CDR3 protein: CASSLAWWDRPSGANVLTF. The DNA for the CDR3 is TGCGCCAGCAGCTTGGCCTGGTGGGACAGGCCCTCTGGGGCCAACGTCCTGACTTTC.

The chain employs TRBV5-1 and TRBJ2-7, with a weak D call TRBD1 (6 bases). The V end was cut by 0 bases, the J end by 4 bases, with 8 bases between. Germline CDR1 and CDR2: SGHRS and YFSETQ. The CDR3 spans 13 residues. CDR3 bases: TGCGCCAGCAGCTTGGACAGGGAGTACGAGCAGTACTTC. This translates into CASSLDREYEQYF.

The rearrangement uses TRBV19 and TRBJ2-5; 8 nucleotides line up with TRBD1. Germline assignment: CDR1 LNHDA and CDR2 SQIVND (reference sequence). J lost 5 bases, V lost 0 bases, and 5 bases had no gene match. The CDR3 is 15 amino acids. CDR3 in DNA: TGTGCCAGTAGTATAGATAGCAGGGGGCTGGAGACCCAGTACTTC. Encoded protein: CASSIDSRGLETQYF.

J is TRBJ1-6 and V is TRBV28; D gene ambiguous. Trimming cost V 7 bases and J 14 bases, with 15 bases left between them. The CDR3 length is 12 residues. Germline-derived CDR1 and CDR2 are MDHEN and SYDVKM. CDR3 DNA sequence: TGTGCCAGCACCCGCCCGCCTGGGGCCCTCCACTTT. Translation gives CASTRPPGALHF. Supplemented by reference TRBV28 and TRBJ1-6, the full variable domain reads DVKVTQSSRYLVKRTGEKVFLECVQDMDHENMFWYRQDPGLGLRLIYFSYDVKMKEKGDIPEGYSVSREKKERFSLILESASTNQTSMYLCASTRPPGALHFGNGTRLTVT.

V usage is TRBV19 and J usage is TRBJ1-5; D unresolved. V was cut by 4 bases and J by 6 bases, with 7 bases left in between. Germline CDR1 is LNHDA and CDR2 is SQIVND (reference sequence). CDR3 length: 12 residues. The CDR3, as DNA: TGTGCCAGTAGTAAGGGAGTTCAGCCCCAGCATTTT. It translates to CASSKGVQPQHF.

V is TRBV27 and J is TRBJ2-5, with D possibly called TRBD1 or TRBD2 (5 bases each). The CDR3 length is 16 residues. Germline CDR1 is MNHEY and CDR2 is SMNVEV (reference sequence). V shed 5 bases and J shed 4 bases, with 20 bases lying between them. The CDR3 DNA follows: TGTGCCAGCAGTCTGGTCGGGACGTATGGTAGAGAGACCCAGTACTTC. Translation gives CASSLVGTYGRETQYF.

This rearrangement joins TRBV27 to TRBJ2-5, with D perhaps matching TRBD2 (6 bases). Per the germline V gene, CDR1 is MNHEY and CDR2 is SMNVEV (reference sequence). Trimming took off 0 bases at V and 4 bases at J, with 18 bases between the two ends. The length of the CDR3 is 17 residues. CDR3 nucleotide sequence: TGTGCCAGCAGTTTATCCGCCTACCGGGGGACGAGAGAGACCCAGTACTTC. It encodes CASSLSAYRGTRETQYF.

Only a few counts were recorded for this clone. V gene TRBV4-1 combines with J gene TRBJ1-6; maybe TRBD1 (6 bases). The CDR3 is 15 amino acids. Germline assignment: CDR1 MGHRA and CDR2 YSYEKL. The V end lost 5 bases, the J end lost 9 bases, and 17 bases lay between the germline ends. The DNA of the CDR3 is TGCGCCAGCAGCGGACGGACAGAGGAGAGTTCACCCCTCCACTTT. It codes for CASSGRTEESSPLHF.

The genes are TRBV19 and TRBJ2-3, with 7 bases that match TRBD1. V shed 5 bases and J 0 bases; nucleotides not matched to a gene: 5. CDR3 length equals 15 residues. Germline CDR1 reads LNHDA; CDR2 reads SQIVND (reference sequence). Here the CDR3 DNA reads TGTGCCAGTAGTGGCCGACAGGGAAGCACAGATACGCAGTATTTT. Translating it yields CASSGRQGSTDTQYF.

This clone was counted once. The chain uses TRBV29-1 and TRBJ1-5, with a tentative D call TRBD1 (5 bases). The CDR3 consists of 13 residues. The germline V and J ends were trimmed by 5 bases and 4 bases, with 12 bases remaining between them. CDR1 is SQVTM and CDR2 is ANQGSEA in the germline V gene. The CDR3 reads CSVPGPSNQPQHF. CDR3 sequence (DNA): TGCAGCGTTCCGGGGCCCTCGAATCAGCCCCAGCATTTT. Drawing the rest from reference TRBV29-1 and TRBJ1-5, the complete variable domain is SAVISQKPSRDICQRGTSLTIQCQVDSQVTMMFWYRQQPGQSLTLIATANQGSEATYESGFVIDKFPISRPNLTFSTLTVSNMSPEDSSIYLCSVPGPSNQPQHFGDGTRLSIL.

V is TRBV18 and J is TRBJ1-2, with 7 bases fitting TRBD1. The trim removed 1 base at V and 6 bases at J, leaving 11 bases unmatched. The CDR3 extends over 16 amino acids. The germline CDR1 and CDR2 sequences are KGHSH and LQKENI. The CDR3: CASSPLWDRTSDGYTF. CDR3 nucleotide sequence: TGTGCCAGCTCACCACTTTGGGACAGAACTAGCGATGGCTACACCTTC.

The chain uses TRBV27 and TRBJ2-5, with D maybe TRBD2 (6 bases). V lost 3 bases and J lost 1, with 9 bases in between. CDR3 length: 14 amino acids. The germline V gene encodes CDR1 MNHEY and CDR2 SMNVEV (reference sequence). For the CDR3, the DNA is TGTGCCAGCAGTTTCGGGACTGCCCAAGAGACCCAGTACTTC. Its protein product is CASSFGTAQETQYF.

This clone has more than one count but fewer than ten. The rearrangement joins TRBV7-8 to TRBJ2-1, with TRBD1 matching 8 bases. The trim removed 5 bases at V and 6 bases at J, leaving 12 bases unmatched. The CDR3 totals 16 residues. Germline CDR1 SGHVS, CDR2 FQNEAQ. CDR3 loop: CASSPALRTGPNEQFF. The CDR3 bases are TGTGCCAGCAGCCCAGCCCTCCGGACAGGGCCCAATGAGCAGTTCTTC.